This is a list of T cell receptor beta chains from one sample in a study of regulatory T cells in long-lasting Graves disease. TCRdb passed the multiplex PCR reads through MiXCR, listing each CDR3 protein once. The sample includes a few hundred thousand distinct CDR3 sequences, around 15% of them seen just once. This sample was shared with a second study, whose subject was T cells in Graves' hyperthyroidism and ophthalmopathy.

The specimen comprised peripheral blood mononuclear cells (PBMCs), sampled at new diagnosis, from a patient treated with antithyroid drugs. These receptors were obtained from a woman between 18 and 30 years old with Graves disease. Each CDR3 is given with its conserved first and last residue. D genes are given only for firm matches. Size is omitted from some rows. Given values are once, few, many or a class for expanded clones.

V gene	J gene	clone size	D gene	CDR3 protein	CDR3 DNA
TRBV28	TRBJ1-2	many	.	CASSSLMSGLKDYGYTF	TGTGCCAGCAGTTCATTAATGTCGGGGCTAAAAGATTATGGCTACACCTTC
TRBV28	TRBJ2-3	many	TRBD1	CASTKGQGFLTDTQYF	TGTGCCAGCACCAAGGGACAGGGTTTCCTCACAGATACGCAGTATTTT
TRBV4-2	TRBJ1-1	few	.	CASSQELGRNEAFF	TGTGCCAGCAGCCAAGAATTAGGGCGGAACGAAGCTTTCTTT
TRBV4-3	TRBJ2-2	.	TRBD2	CASSQDRPAGGYPRAGELFF	TGCGCCAGCAGCCAAGATCGCCCAGCGGGAGGGTACCCTAGAGCCGGGGAGCTGTTTTTT
TRBV10-2	TRBJ1-2	few	.	CASSEVQGRNYGYTF	TGCGCCAGCAGTGAGGTACAGGGTAGGAACTATGGCTACACCTTC
TRBV19	TRBJ1-5	.	.	CASSMFRRDNQPQHF	TGTGCCAGTAGTATGTTCCGCAGGGACAATCAGCCCCAGCATTTT
TRBV27	TRBJ1-5	.	TRBD1	CASSPGTGLYQPQHF	TGTGCCAGCAGTCCCGGGACAGGTTTATATCAGCCCCAGCATTTT
TRBV30	TRBJ2-6	few	.	CAWSVILSEQRNSGANVLTF	TGTGCCTGGAGTGTAATTTTATCAGAGCAACGTAACTCTGGGGCCAACGTCCTGACTTTC
TRBV2	TRBJ1-1	many	.	CASSEAGSPEAFF	TGTGCCAGCAGTGAAGCGGGATCCCCCGAAGCTTTCTTT
TRBV28	TRBJ2-3	many	.	CASSFGGQDTDTQYF	TGTGCCAGCAGTTTTGGGGGGCAGGACACAGATACGCAGTATTTT
TRBV30	TRBJ2-5	many	.	CASERSGGQTQYF	TGTGCTAGCGAAAGGTCCGGAGGTCAGACCCAGTACTTC
TRBV18	TRBJ2-3	many	.	CASSPQTRGTDTQYF	TGTGCCAGCTCACCCCAGACTAGGGGCACAGATACGCAGTATTTT
TRBV4-1	TRBJ2-1	few	.	CASSQELGALSSYNEQFF	TGCGCCAGCAGCCAAGAATTGGGGGCCCTGAGCTCCTACAATGAGCAGTTCTTC
TRBV9	TRBJ1-2	few	.	CASSVVGNYGYTF	TGTGCCAGCAGCGTAGTCGGGAACTATGGCTACACCTTC
TRBV2	TRBJ1-5	many	TRBD1	CASSPTLGQQNQPQHF	TGTGCCAGCAGCCCCACGTTGGGACAGCAAAATCAGCCCCAGCATTTT
TRBV12-3/TRBV12-4	TRBJ2-2	many	.	CASLSGSPRSNTGELFF	TGTGCCAGCCTGAGTGGCTCGCCGCGATCGAACACCGGGGAGCTGTTTTTT
TRBV27	TRBJ2-1	once	TRBD1	CASSLGQADEQFF	TGTGCCAGCAGTCTCGGACAGGCCGATGAGCAGTTCTTC
TRBV6-1	TRBJ2-1	many	TRBD2	CASSPRDYPLENNEQFF	TGTGCCAGCAGTCCTCGGGACTATCCCTTGGAGAACAATGAGCAGTTCTTC
TRBV12-3/TRBV12-4	TRBJ1-5	few	.	CASSLASQLGNQPQHF	TGTGCCAGCAGTTTGGCCAGCCAACTCGGTAATCAGCCCCAGCATTTT
TRBV14	TRBJ2-3	.	TRBD2	CASIQDWTSGSYTQYF	TGTGCCAGCATCCAAGATTGGACTAGCGGGAGTTATACGCAGTATTTT
TRBV7-2	TRBJ2-1	.	.	CASSLNVAFFGNEQFF	TGTGCCAGCAGCTTAAACGTGGCCTTCTTCGGCAATGAGCAGTTCTTC
TRBV5-4	TRBJ2-1	many	.	CASSLVVGAYNEQFF	TGTGCCAGCAGCTTGGTGGTGGGGGCCTACAATGAGCAGTTCTTC
TRBV7-2	TRBJ2-7	many	.	CASSLSARGQYF	TGTGCCAGCAGCTTATCGGCCCGGGGGCAGTACTTC
TRBV11-3	TRBJ2-7	many	.	CASSSGSVTYEQYF	TGTGCCAGCAGCTCTGGTAGCGTGACCTACGAGCAGTACTTC
TRBV11-2	TRBJ2-5	many	TRBD2	CASSPGLRQETQYF	TGTGCCAGCAGCCCGGGACTACGACAAGAGACCCAGTACTTC
TRBV7-3	TRBJ2-1	few	.	CASSFGRSSLSEQFF	TGTGCCAGCAGCTTCGGGAGATCTTCCCTCAGTGAGCAGTTCTTC
TRBV20-1	TRBJ2-1	.	.	CSARDSWEQFF	TGCAGTGCTAGGGACTCTTGGGAGCAGTTCTTC
TRBV7-3	TRBJ2-5	.	.	CVTRGPIFVGETQYF	TGTGTCACGCGTGGGCCCATCTTTGTTGGAGAGACCCAGTACTTC
TRBV19	TRBJ2-1	few	TRBD2	CASMILAGGLNEQFF	TGTGCCAGTATGATACTAGCGGGAGGGCTCAATGAGCAGTTCTTC
TRBV9	TRBJ1-1	many	.	CASSAMESLDAFF	TGTGCCAGCAGCGCCATGGAGAGCCTTGACGCTTTCTTT
TRBV6-4	TRBJ2-2	few	TRBD1	CASSAGGADTGELFF	TGTGCCAGCAGCGCAGGGGGCGCGGACACCGGGGAGCTGTTTTTT
TRBV20-1	TRBJ2-7	many	.	CSARDRVNEQYF	TGCAGTGCTAGAGACAGGGTCAACGAGCAGTACTTC
TRBV29-1	TRBJ1-1	.	.	CSGGQEAFF	TGCAGCGGGGGACAAGAAGCTTTCTTT
TRBV14	TRBJ2-5	few	.	CASSQSLAETQYF	TGTGCCAGCAGCCAGTCGTTAGCAGAGACCCAGTACTTC
TRBV2	TRBJ2-5	many	.	CASSDPPFQETQYF	TGTGCCAGCAGTGACCCGCCGTTCCAAGAGACCCAGTACTTC
TRBV28	TRBJ2-2	many	.	CASTYRVTGELFF	TGTGCCAGCACCTACAGGGTCACCGGGGAGCTGTTTTTT
TRBV6-9	TRBJ2-7	few	.	CASSYTPGWYEQYF	TGTGCCAGCAGTTACACCCCCGGGTGGTACGAGCAGTACTTC
TRBV5-1	TRBJ2-3	few	.	CASSLVLASQDTQYF	TGCGCCAGCAGCTTGGTATTAGCCTCTCAGGATACGCAGTATTTT
TRBV12-3/TRBV12-4	TRBJ1-2	.	TRBD1	CASSFSGGSYGYTF	TGTGCCAGCAGTTTCTCAGGGGGCAGCTATGGCTACACCTTC
TRBV19	TRBJ2-7	few	TRBD1	CASSPRDRKGYEQYF	TGTGCCAGTAGTCCCCGGGACAGAAAAGGATACGAGCAGTACTTC
TRBV10-3	TRBJ2-5	.	.	CAISPDLPQETQYF	TGTGCCATCAGTCCCGACTTACCTCAAGAGACCCAGTACTTC
TRBV6-1	TRBJ2-5	many	TRBD1	CASSRYLNTGANEETQYF	TGTGCCAGCAGTCGCTACCTCAATACAGGGGCCAACGAAGAGACCCAGTACTTC
TRBV7-2	TRBJ2-7	once	.	CASSLLRGTYEQYF	TGTGCCAGCAGCTTATTGAGAGGGACCTACGAGCAGTACTTC
TRBV10-3	TRBJ1-2	few	TRBD1	CAISDSRTGLNYGYTF	TGTGCCATCAGTGACTCAAGGACAGGTTTAAACTATGGCTACACCTTC
TRBV20-1	TRBJ2-1	many	.	CSAIGGGSYNEQFF	TGCAGTGCCATAGGGGGGGGTTCCTACAATGAGCAGTTCTTC
TRBV12-3/TRBV12-4	TRBJ2-7	many	TRBD2	CASSQTSGRASYEQYF	TGTGCCAGCAGTCAAACTAGCGGGAGGGCTTCCTACGAGCAGTACTTC
TRBV7-3	TRBJ2-3	few	.	CASILGSGDTQYF	TGTGCCAGCATCCTAGGTTCGGGTGATACGCAGTATTTT
TRBV2	TRBJ1-1	many	.	CASSEQGTTEAFF	TGTGCCAGCAGTGAACAGGGCACGACTGAAGCTTTCTTT
TRBV5-1	TRBJ2-1	few	.	CASSHRDNYNEQFF	TGCGCCAGCAGCCACCGGGACAACTACAATGAGCAGTTCTTC
TRBV29-1	TRBJ2-7	.	.	CSVGVGTISFYEQYF	TGCAGCGTGGGGGTAGGGACGATTAGCTTCTACGAGCAGTACTTC
TRBV7-9	TRBJ1-4	.	TRBD1	CASSLRGSNEKLFF	TGTGCCAGCAGCCTCAGGGGGTCCAATGAAAAACTGTTTTTT
TRBV11-3	TRBJ2-3	many	.	CASSLDHLATDTQYF	TGTGCCAGCAGCTTGGATCACCTGGCGACAGATACGCAGTATTTT
TRBV7-8	TRBJ2-2	many	.	CASSLVVGELFF	TGTGCCAGCAGCTTAGTTGTTGGGGAGCTGTTTTTT
TRBV3-1	TRBJ1-2	many	.	CASSQEGSGYTF	TGTGCCAGCAGCCAAGAGGGTTCGGGCTACACCTTC
TRBV28	TRBJ2-7	many	.	CASIGVAKYEQYF	TGTGCCAGCATCGGGGTAGCCAAGTACGAGCAGTACTTC
TRBV7-9	TRBJ1-3	few	.	CASSLVGGAGNTIYF	TGTGCCAGCAGCTTAGTCGGGGGCGCCGGAAACACCATATATTTT
TRBV27	TRBJ2-7	many	.	CASSTPFGGQYF	TGTGCCAGCAGCACTCCTTTCGGAGGCCAGTACTTC
TRBV4-1	TRBJ2-7	.	.	CASSQTSGMNYEQYF	TGCGCCAGCAGCCAAACCTCGGGAATGAACTACGAGCAGTACTTC
TRBV7-3	TRBJ2-1	many	.	CASSRRDGHNEQFF	TGTGCCAGCAGCCGCCGGGACGGACACAATGAGCAGTTCTTC